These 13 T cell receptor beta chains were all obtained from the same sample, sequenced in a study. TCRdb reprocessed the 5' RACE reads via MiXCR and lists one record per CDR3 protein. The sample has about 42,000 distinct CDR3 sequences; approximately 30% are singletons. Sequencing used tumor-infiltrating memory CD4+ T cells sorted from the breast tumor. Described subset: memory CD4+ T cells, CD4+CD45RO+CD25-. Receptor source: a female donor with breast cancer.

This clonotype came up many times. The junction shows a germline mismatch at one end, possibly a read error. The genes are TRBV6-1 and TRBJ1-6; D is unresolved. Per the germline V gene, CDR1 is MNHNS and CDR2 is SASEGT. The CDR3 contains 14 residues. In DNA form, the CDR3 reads TGTGCCAGCAATGAAGGAATCCGAAATTCACCCCTCCACTTT. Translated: CASNEGIRNSPLHF.

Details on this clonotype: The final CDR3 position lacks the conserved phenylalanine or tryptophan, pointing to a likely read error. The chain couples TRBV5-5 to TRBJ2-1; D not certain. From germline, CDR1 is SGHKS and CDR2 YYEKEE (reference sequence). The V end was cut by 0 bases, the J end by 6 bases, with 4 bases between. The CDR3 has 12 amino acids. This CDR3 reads CASSLVRNEQFL. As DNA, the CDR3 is TGTGCCAGCAGCTTGGTCCGCAATGAGCAGTTCCTC.

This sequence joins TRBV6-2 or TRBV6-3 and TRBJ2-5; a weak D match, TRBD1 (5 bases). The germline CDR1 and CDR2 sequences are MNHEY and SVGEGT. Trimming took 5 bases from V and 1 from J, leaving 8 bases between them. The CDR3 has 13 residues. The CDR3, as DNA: TGTGCCAGCAGTGACGACAGCCAAGAGACCCAGTACTTC. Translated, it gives CASSDDSQETQYF.

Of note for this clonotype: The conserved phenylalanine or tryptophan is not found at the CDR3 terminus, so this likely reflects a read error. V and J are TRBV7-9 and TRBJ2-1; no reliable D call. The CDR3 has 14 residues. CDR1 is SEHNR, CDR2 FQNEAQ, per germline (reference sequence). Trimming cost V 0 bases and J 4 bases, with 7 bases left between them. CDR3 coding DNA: TGTGCCAGCAGCTTAGCCCAGGATTACAATGAGCAGTTCTAC. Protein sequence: CASSLAQDYNEQFY.

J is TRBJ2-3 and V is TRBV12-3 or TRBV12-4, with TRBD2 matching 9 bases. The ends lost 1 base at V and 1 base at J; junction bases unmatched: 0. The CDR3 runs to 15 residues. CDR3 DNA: TGTGCCAGCAGTTTAGAGCGGGGGGGCACAGATACGCAGTATTTT. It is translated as CASSLERGGTDTQYF.

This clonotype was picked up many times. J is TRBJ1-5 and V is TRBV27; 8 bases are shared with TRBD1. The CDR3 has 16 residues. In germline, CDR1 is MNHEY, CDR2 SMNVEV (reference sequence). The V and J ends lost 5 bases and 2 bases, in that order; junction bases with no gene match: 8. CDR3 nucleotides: TGTGCCAGCAGTCCGCTCGGGACAGGAGGCAATCAGCCCCAGCATTTT. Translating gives CASSPLGTGGNQPQHF.

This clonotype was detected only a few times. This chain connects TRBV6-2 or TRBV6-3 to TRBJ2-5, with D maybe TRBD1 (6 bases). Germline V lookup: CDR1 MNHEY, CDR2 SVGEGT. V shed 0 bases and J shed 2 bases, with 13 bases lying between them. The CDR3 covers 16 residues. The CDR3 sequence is CASSYSGRGGQETQYF. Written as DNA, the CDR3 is TGTGCCAGCAGTTACTCGGGCAGGGGCGGACAAGAGACCCAGTACTTC.

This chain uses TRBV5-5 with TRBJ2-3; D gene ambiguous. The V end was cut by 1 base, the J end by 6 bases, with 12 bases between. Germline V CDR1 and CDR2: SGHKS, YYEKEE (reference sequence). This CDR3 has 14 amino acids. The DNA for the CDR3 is TGTGCCAGCAGCTTGAATCTGGGCCGGGATACGCAGTATTTT. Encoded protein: CASSLNLGRDTQYF. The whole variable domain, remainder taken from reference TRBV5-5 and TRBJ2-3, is DAGVTQSPTHLIKTRGQQVTLRCSPISGHKSVSWYQQVLGQGPQFIFQYYEKEERGRGNFPDRFSARQFPNYSSELNVNALLLGDSALYLCASSLNLGRDTQYFGPGTRLTVL.

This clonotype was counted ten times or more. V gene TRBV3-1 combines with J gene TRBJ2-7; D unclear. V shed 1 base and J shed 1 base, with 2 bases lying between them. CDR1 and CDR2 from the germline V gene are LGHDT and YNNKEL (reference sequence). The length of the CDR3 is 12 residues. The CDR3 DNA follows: TGTGCCAGCAGCCAAGTATCCTACGAGCAGTACTTC. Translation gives CASSQVSYEQYF.

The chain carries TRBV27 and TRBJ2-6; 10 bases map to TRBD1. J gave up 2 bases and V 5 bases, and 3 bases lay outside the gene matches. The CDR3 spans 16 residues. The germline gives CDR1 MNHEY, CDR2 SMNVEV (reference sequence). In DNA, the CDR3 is TGTGCCAGCAGTACGACAGGGGGCGCTGGGGCCAACGTCCTGACTTTC. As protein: CASSTTGGAGANVLTF.

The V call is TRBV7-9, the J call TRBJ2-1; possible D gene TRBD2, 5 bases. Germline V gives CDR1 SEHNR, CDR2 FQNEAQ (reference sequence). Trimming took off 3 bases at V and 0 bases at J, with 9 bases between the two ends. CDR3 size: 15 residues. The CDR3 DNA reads TGTGCCAGCAGCTTTAGCGTGGACTCCTACAATGAGCAGTTCTTC. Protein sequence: CASSFSVDSYNEQFF.

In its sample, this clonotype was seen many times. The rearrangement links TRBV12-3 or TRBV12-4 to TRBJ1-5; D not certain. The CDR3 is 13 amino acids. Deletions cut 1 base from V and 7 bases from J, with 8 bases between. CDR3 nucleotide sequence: TGTGCCAGCAGTTTAGGGGAGGAACAGCCCCAGCATTTT. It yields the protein CASSLGEEQPQHF.

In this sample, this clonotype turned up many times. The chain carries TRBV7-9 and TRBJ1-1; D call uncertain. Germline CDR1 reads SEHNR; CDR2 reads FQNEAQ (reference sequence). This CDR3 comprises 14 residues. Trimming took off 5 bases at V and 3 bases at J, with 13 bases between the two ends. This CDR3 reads CASSPWVRDTEAFF. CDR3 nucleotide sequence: TGTGCCAGCAGCCCCTGGGTACGGGACACTGAAGCTTTCTTT. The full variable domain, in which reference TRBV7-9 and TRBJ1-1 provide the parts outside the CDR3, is DTGVSQNPRHKITKRGQNVTFRCDPISEHNRLYWYRQTLGQGPEFLTYFQNEAQLEKSRLLSDRFSAERPKGSFSTLEIQRTEQGDSAMYLCASSPWVRDTEAFFGQGTRLTVV.